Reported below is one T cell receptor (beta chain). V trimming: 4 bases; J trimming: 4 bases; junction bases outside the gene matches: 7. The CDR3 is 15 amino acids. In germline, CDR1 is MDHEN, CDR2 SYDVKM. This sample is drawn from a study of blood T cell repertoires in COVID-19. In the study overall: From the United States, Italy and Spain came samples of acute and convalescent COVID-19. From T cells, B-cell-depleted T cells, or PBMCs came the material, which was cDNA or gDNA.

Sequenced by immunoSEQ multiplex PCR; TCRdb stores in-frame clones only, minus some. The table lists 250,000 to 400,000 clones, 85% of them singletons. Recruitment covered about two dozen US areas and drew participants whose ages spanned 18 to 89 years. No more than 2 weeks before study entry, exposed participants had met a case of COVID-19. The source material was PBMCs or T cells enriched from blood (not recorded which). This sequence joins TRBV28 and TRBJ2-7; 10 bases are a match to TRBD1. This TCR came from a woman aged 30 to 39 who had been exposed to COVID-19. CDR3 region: CASSSPTGQGYEQYF. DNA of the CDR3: TGTGCCAGCAGTTCCCCGACGGGACAGGGGTACGAGCAGTACTTC.